Reported below is one T cell receptor (beta chain). TCRdb redid the calling of the 5' RACE reads with MiXCR, one entry per CDR3 protein. The sample yields a few hundred thousand distinct CDR3 sequences, 15% to 25% seen once. The record originates from a study of CD8 T cells in ankylosing spondylitis. The CDR3 has 15 residues. CDR1 is LGHNA, CDR2 YNFKEQ, per germline. V gave up 0 bases and J gave up 6 bases; unmatched junction bases: 4. V is TRBV4-2 and J is TRBJ2-1; 8 nucleotides align to TRBD1. The sequencing sample was made of blood, either unsorted or a sorted T cell fraction (not recorded which). The clonotype comes from a male donor with ankylosing spondylitis or in good health (not recorded which). CDR3 sequence: CASSQDETGGNEQFF. The CDR3 bases are TGTGCCAGCAGCCAAGATGAAACAGGGGGCAATGAGCAGTTCTTC.